The 7 T cell receptor beta chains presented below share a single source sample, sequenced in a study of blood T cell repertoires in COVID-19. Assay: immunoSEQ multiplex PCR; the TCRdb copy retains only in-frame clones and omits some. Of about 210,000 clones listed, 65% to 85% are singletons. Sample: peripheral blood. The receptors originated from a man aged 50-59 years with active or convalescent COVID-19.

The V and J genes are TRBV5-1 and TRBJ1-2, with TRBD1 identical over 7 bases. The V segment lost 0 bases and the J segment 6 bases; nucleotides outside the gene matches: 8. The CDR3 is made up of 15 amino acids. Germline V gene data show CDR1 as SGHRS and CDR2 as YFSETQ. In DNA form, the CDR3 reads TGCGCCAGCAGCTTGGTGTTAAGGGGACAGCATGGCTACACCTTC. Protein: CASSLVLRGQHGYTF.

This clone has more than one count but fewer than ten. DNA for the CDR3: TGTGCCTGGAGTGGTGAAGGGGTAACTAATGAAAAACTGTTTTTT. Translation: CAWSGEGVTNEKLFF. The rearrangement links TRBV30 to TRBJ1-4; perhaps TRBD1 as D (5 bases). CDR1 is GTSNPN, CDR2 SVGIG, per germline (reference sequence). V was pared by 1 base and J by 1 base, with 10 bases between. The CDR3 loop spans 15 amino acids.

The chain combines TRBV5-1 with TRBJ2-7, with 8 bases aligning to TRBD1. V lost 4 bases, J lost 6 bases, and 9 bases stayed unmatched. Germline V gene data show CDR1 as SGHRS and CDR2 as YFSETQ. CDR3 length equals 14 residues. Here the CDR3 reads CASSLGTTGGEQYF. The CDR3 DNA reads as TGCGCCAGCAGCCTGGGTACCACAGGGGGCGAGCAGTACTTC.

V gene TRBV7-9 combines with J gene TRBJ1-2; D is uncertain. Germline V gene sequence: CDR1 SEHNR, CDR2 FQNEAQ (reference sequence). V was clipped by 7 bases and J by 8 bases, with 23 bases between them. There are 15 residues in the CDR3. The CDR3 protein is CASTLGGPDTDGYTF. The CDR3, as DNA: TGTGCCAGCACACTCGGAGGACCTGATACGGACGGCTACACCTTC.

This chain uses TRBV7-6 with TRBJ1-6; maybe TRBD1 (6 bases). The V and J ends lost 2 bases and 6 bases respectively, with 23 bases between them. This CDR3 region has 19 residues. Germline V CDR1 and CDR2: SGHVS, FNYEAQ. The CDR3 spells CASSLRSRAGENPNSPLHF. The CDR3 DNA follows: TGTGCCAGCAGCTTAAGGTCTCGGGCAGGGGAAAACCCTAATTCACCCCTCCACTTT.

The V and J genes are TRBV12-3 or TRBV12-4 and TRBJ1-6; tentatively, D is TRBD1 (5 bases). The CDR3 has 13 amino acids. V lost 5 bases and J lost 9, with 11 bases in between. In DNA form, the CDR3 reads TGTGCCAGCAGTGGCCAGACAGCTTCACCCCTCCACTTT. Translation gives CASSGQTASPLHF.

The DNA of the CDR3 is TGTGCCAGCAGCTTAGATCGAGTGGGAGGGGCTGAGCAGTTCTTC. It translates to CASSLDRVGGAEQFF. The chain combines TRBV11-2 with TRBJ2-1; 7 bases are shared with TRBD2. The germline V gene encodes CDR1 SGHAT and CDR2 FQNNGV. V shed 0 bases, J shed 9 bases, and the junction held 8 bases outside the gene matches. The CDR3 runs 15 residues.